This entry is about one T cell receptor beta chain. No antigen is known for it. Base qualities are not recorded, but no much larger clone differs from it by a single base. Library prep was done by the immunoSEQ multiplex PCR assay. The table was pulled from immuneACCESS by TCRdb, which kept in-frame rearrangements only. Such tables lose some clones; where checked, under half of the loss comes from unresolved V genes, and the rest has no known cause. This sample holds roughly 35,000 clones; about four fifths were observed only once. Of the sample, about 1.8% falls within the top ten clones. This sample was included in a study of Siglec-9 on CD8 T cells in melanoma (dated by TCRdb to 2018 to 2020). Regarding the complete study: The study investigated Siglec-9 expression on CD8+ T cells and the role of Siglec-9 in regulating T cells in the melanoma tumor microenvironment.

Overall results and qualifications from the work: According to the reported findings, Siglec-9 marked and regulated a subset of effector memory CD8+ T cells that seemed to build up inside melanoma tumors.

The specimen sequenced was Siglec-9- CD8+ T cells sorted from blood. The cell subset or site label here, explained by the study, means: CD8 T cells lacking Siglec-9. The TCR comes from a human donor in good health.

CDR3 region: CASSFSNRDYEQYF. The bases are TGTGCCAGCAGTTTTTCCAACAGGGACTACGAGCAGTACTTC. The chain links TRBV27 with TRBJ2-7, with TRBD1 tentatively as D gene (6 bases match). V drops 3 bases and J drops 3 bases, leaving 12 bases in between. The germline V gene encodes CDR1 MNHEY and CDR2 SMNVEV (reference sequence). The CDR3 has 14 amino acids, counting the end cysteine and phenylalanine. The read is trimmed to its CDR3 DNA, 42 bases read in frame from base 1.